The 24 T cell receptor beta chains below were found in one sample sequenced in a study of blood T cell repertoires in COVID-19. Profiling relied on immunoSEQ multiplex PCR, and the TCRdb table lists in-frame clones only, not all of them. Counted here are approximately 290,000 clones, 80% to 90% occurring once; the ten biggest clones make up more than 3.5%. Input material: PBMCs or T cells enriched from blood (not recorded which). The receptors originated from a woman between 25 and 40 years old who had recovered from COVID-19.

In DNA, the CDR3 is TGTGCCACCAGTGATCCCGGGGACACCGGGGAGCTGTTTTTT. It translates to CATSDPGDTGELFF. The rearrangement uses TRBV24-1 and TRBJ2-2; possibly TRBD2 for D (5 bases). CDR3 length equals 14 residues. CDR1 and CDR2 from the germline V gene are KGHDR and SFDVKD. V shed 3 bases and J shed 3 bases, with 7 bases lying between them.

The V gene is TRBV4-1, the J gene TRBJ1-1; D perhaps matches TRBD1 (5 bases). This CDR3 is built from 16 residues. Germline CDR1 reads MGHRA; CDR2 reads YSYEKL. The germline V and J ends were trimmed by 1 base and 1 base, with 13 bases remaining between them. This CDR3 reads CASSQVLDSKNTEAFF. The CDR3 DNA is TGCGCCAGCAGCCAAGTACTCGACAGTAAGAACACTGAAGCTTTCTTT.

In regard to this clone: Other nucleotide sequences from this sample produce the same CDR3. The chain uses TRBV18 and TRBJ2-7; D might be TRBD1 (5 bases). This CDR3 has 15 amino acids. Germline V lookup: CDR1 KGHSH, CDR2 LQKENI. Trimming left V 2 bases short and J 0 bases short, with 11 bases between. The CDR3, as DNA: TGTGCCAGCTCACCAAGGCAGGGTAGCTCCTACGAGCAGTACTTC. Its protein is CASSPRQGSSYEQYF.

The J gene is TRBJ2-3, the V gene TRBV5-4; 9 nucleotides align to TRBD2. Germline V lookup: CDR1 SGHNT, CDR2 YYREEE (reference sequence). J gave up 5 bases and V 0 bases, and 10 bases lay outside the gene matches. The CDR3 extends over 17 amino acids. This CDR3 reads CASSLAGLAGVLDTQYF. CDR3 nucleotide sequence: TGTGCCAGCAGCTTGGCCGGATTAGCGGGAGTCCTAGATACGCAGTATTTT.

The chain is built from TRBV28 and TRBJ1-1, with a possible D match to TRBD1 (6 bases). Trimming left V 5 bases short and J 2 bases short, with 27 bases between. CDR1 is MDHEN, CDR2 SYDVKM, per germline. CDR3 length equals 19 residues. The CDR3 spells CASSPGFRGYLNPNTEAFF. CDR3 DNA: TGTGCCAGCAGTCCCGGTTTCAGGGGCTACCTAAACCCCAACACTGAAGCTTTCTTT.

V is TRBV5-1 and J is TRBJ2-3; 8 positions match TRBD2. Per germline, CDR1 SGHRS and CDR2 YFSETQ. V trimming: 2 bases; J trimming: 1 base; junction bases outside the gene matches: 3. There are 15 residues in the CDR3. The CDR3 is CASSFGLAGTDTQYF. CDR3 DNA sequence: TGCGCCAGCAGCTTCGGACTAGCTGGCACAGATACGCAGTATTTT.

The V and J genes are TRBV6-6 and TRBJ2-7, with D tentatively TRBD2 (5 bases). From germline, CDR1 is MNHNY and CDR2 SVGAGI (reference sequence). The CDR3 loop spans 15 amino acids. V dropped 2 bases and J dropped 0 bases, with 11 bases sitting between them. The CDR3 region has the DNA TGTGCCAGCAGTTACGGCGACGGGAACTCCTACGAGCAGTACTTC. It is translated as CASSYGDGNSYEQYF.

The table lists this clone with a count of one. This chain joins TRBV11-1 and TRBJ1-2; D is undetermined. This CDR3 is 15 amino acids long. Deletions cut 2 bases from V and 4 bases from J, with 14 bases between. Germline values: CDR1 SGHAT, CDR2 FQDESV (reference sequence). The CDR3 DNA is TGTGCCAGCAGCTTAAGTGCTGAGGGTGGCTATGGCTACACCTTC. It is translated as CASSLSAEGGYGYTF.

The chain recombines TRBV2 with TRBJ1-2; maybe TRBD1 (5 bases). Germline loops: CDR1 SNHLY, CDR2 FYNNEI. CDR3 length equals 13 residues. The V gene lost 4 bases and the J gene lost 7 bases, with 13 bases spanning the gap. The CDR3 spells CASSGEGQGGYTF. The CDR3 DNA reads as TGTGCCAGCAGTGGGGAGGGGCAAGGTGGCTACACCTTC.

The gene calls are TRBV10-1 and TRBJ2-1; no clear D. Per the germline V gene, CDR1 is WNHNN and CDR2 is SYGVQD (reference sequence). Trimming took off 0 bases at V and 5 bases at J, with 5 bases between the two ends. The length of the CDR3 is 13 residues. CDR3 in amino acids: CASSESPDNEQFF. The CDR3 DNA is TGCGCCAGCAGTGAGTCCCCTGACAATGAGCAGTTCTTC.

The chain joins TRBV2 to TRBJ1-2; D gene unclear. Per germline, CDR1 SNHLY and CDR2 FYNNEI. V was trimmed by 1 base and J by 4 bases, leaving 10 bases between them. CDR3 length equals 14 residues. Here the CDR3 reads CASSEGSPSYGYTF. DNA of the CDR3: TGTGCCAGCAGTGAAGGGAGTCCGAGCTATGGCTACACCTTC.

This rearrangement joins TRBV2 to TRBJ2-1, with TRBD1 matching 7 bases. This CDR3 is built from 15 residues. Germline V gene data show CDR1 as SNHLY and CDR2 as FYNNEI. Trimming removed 6 bases from V and 5 bases from J; junction bases left unmatched: 10. CDR3 coding DNA: TGTGCCAGCAGGAGGGGGCAGGGGAGACACAATGAGCAGTTCTTC. It specifies CASRRGQGRHNEQFF.

This clone was recorded once. This chain links TRBV7-9 with TRBJ1-1; TRBD1 matches 8 bases. With V trimmed by 5 bases and J by 1 base, 3 bases remained unmatched. This CDR3 has 14 amino acids. Germline V gene sequence: CDR1 SEHNR, CDR2 FQNEAQ (reference sequence). The CDR3 loop is CASSRQGKNTEAFF. CDR3 bases: TGTGCCAGCAGCCGACAGGGGAAGAACACTGAAGCTTTCTTT.

This chain uses TRBV28 with TRBJ2-1; 7 bases are a match to TRBD2. Germline-derived CDR1 and CDR2 are MDHEN and SYDVKM. Trimming took 7 bases from V and 7 from J; bases not matched to a gene: 16. CDR3 length: 16 residues. CDR3 sequence reads: CASTKSGGVSRNEQFF. The CDR3 DNA reads TGTGCCAGCACTAAATCGGGGGGAGTTAGTAGGAATGAGCAGTTCTTC.

The rearrangement links TRBV18 to TRBJ1-6; possibly TRBD1 for D (5 bases). V shed 4 bases and J shed 6 bases, with 13 bases lying between them. CDR3 size: 15 residues. Germline V gene data show CDR1 as KGHSH and CDR2 as LQKENI. The CDR3 DNA sequence: TGTGCCAGCTCACAGGGGCAGGTCCCTAATTCACCCCTCCACTTT. This encodes CASSQGQVPNSPLHF.

V gene TRBV10-3 combines with J gene TRBJ2-3; D not certain. In germline, CDR1 is ENHRY, CDR2 SYGVKD. The CDR3 sequence is 12 residues long. Between the trimmed V and J ends, which lost 0 bases and 4 bases, there was a span of 2 bases. CDR3 nucleotides: TGTGCCATCAGTGAGTCCTCAGATACGCAGTATTTT. Amino acid sequence: CAISESSDTQYF.

The V gene is TRBV28, the J gene TRBJ1-2; possible D gene TRBD1, 5 bases. The CDR3 is 16 residues long. The V end lost 6 bases, the J end lost 4 bases, and 21 bases lay between the germline ends. Germline CDR1 MDHEN, CDR2 SYDVKM. The CDR3 sequence is CASSHLPTRVPYGYTF. The CDR3 region has the DNA TGTGCCAGCAGCCACCTTCCCACCAGGGTACCCTATGGCTACACCTTC.

V usage is TRBV27 and J usage is TRBJ2-7; D uncertain. With 2 bases removed from V and 5 bases from J, the gap between germline ends came to 10 bases. Germline lookup yields CDR1 MNHEY and CDR2 SMNVEV (reference sequence). This CDR3 region has 13 residues. CDR3 protein: CASSLTPGHEQYF. The CDR3 bases are TGTGCCAGCAGTTTAACCCCAGGCCACGAGCAGTACTTC.

The DNA of the CDR3 is TGTGCCAGCAGCTCGATAGGTGGGGCACACTATGGCTACACCTTC. Translated, it gives CASSSIGGAHYGYTF. The genes are TRBV3-1 (or the pseudogene TRBV3-2) and TRBJ1-2; weak D call: TRBD1 (5 bases). V was trimmed by 5 bases and J by 3 bases, leaving 16 bases between them. CDR1 and CDR2 (germline): LGHDT, YNNKEL (reference sequence). The length of the CDR3 is 15 residues.

V gene TRBV2 combines with J gene TRBJ2-3, with 7 nucleotides matching TRBD1. Unmatched junction bases numbered 11, after V lost 5 bases and J lost 0 bases. The CDR3 has 17 residues. The germline V gene has CDR1 SNHLY and CDR2 FYNNEI. For the CDR3, the DNA is TGTGCCAGCAGTATAACTGGGACAGCCGAAAGCACAGATACGCAGTATTTT. Amino acids: CASSITGTAESTDTQYF.

A word on this clone: The same CDR3 is also encoded by other DNA sequences in this sample. The chain carries TRBV2 and TRBJ1-5; 9 nucleotides line up with TRBD1. From germline, CDR1 is SNHLY and CDR2 FYNNEI. With V trimmed by 6 bases and J by 4 bases, 4 bases remained unmatched. The CDR3 length is 14 residues. The chain's CDR3 is CASSDRGRNQPQHF. As DNA, the CDR3 is TGTGCCAGCAGCGACAGGGGGAGGAATCAGCCCCAGCATTTT.

The chain recombines TRBV24-1 with TRBJ2-1; 7 nucleotides align to TRBD1. This CDR3 has 19 amino acids. Germline V gene lookup returns CDR1 KGHDR and CDR2 SFDVKD. The junction had 12 bases not matched to a gene; V was cut back by 1 base and J by 1 base. The CDR3 here is CATSDFSPHRGFSYNEQFF. In DNA form, the CDR3 reads TGTGCCACCAGTGATTTCAGCCCCCACAGGGGTTTTTCCTACAATGAGCAGTTCTTC.

CDR3 region: CASSQEQLSNQPQHF. For the CDR3, the DNA is TGTGCCAGCAGCCAAGAGCAGTTGAGCAATCAGCCCCAGCATTTT. This sequence joins TRBV4-2 and TRBJ1-5; D remains unclear. V shed 0 bases and J shed 1 base, with 7 bases lying between them. The CDR3 is made up of 15 amino acids. Germline V gives CDR1 LGHNA, CDR2 YNFKEQ.

The chain links TRBV7-3 to TRBJ2-2, with D possibly matching TRBD2 (6 bases). V lost 5 bases and J 2 bases, leaving 12 bases between the germline ends. CDR3 length: 15 amino acids. Germline assignment: CDR1 SGHTA and CDR2 FQGTGA. This chain's CDR3 is CASSLGAGNTGELFF. The CDR3 DNA is TGTGCCAGCAGCCTAGGGGCGGGAAACACCGGGGAGCTGTTTTTT.